The 8 T cell receptor beta chains below all came from one sample that was sequenced in a study of CXCR3-negative and CXCR3-positive naive CD8 T cells. The TRB cDNA libraries were prepared by 5' RACE with UMI labels. Reprocessing the 5' RACE reads, TCRdb reports a single entry for every CDR3 protein and omits DNA. Its listing shows under 90,000 distinct CDR3 sequences. The study's findings and limits: Naive CXCR3-positive cells had TRB CDR3s more hydrophobic than those of CXCR3-negative naive cells.

Antigen specificity for these receptors is unknown. Sequenced input: naive CXCR3+ CD8+ T cells from blood. Described subset: CD45RO-CCR7+CD27+CD95- naive CD8+ T cells expressing CXCR3 (TNR3+). The receptors originated from a human donor in good health. Some clones in this sample may be carry-over from other donors' samples.

This chain connects TRBV27 to TRBJ2-7. CDR3 size: 14 residues. CDR1 and CDR2 (germline): MNHEY, SMNVEV (reference sequence). The CDR3: CASSLYSSSYEQYF.

This chain joins TRBV14 and TRBJ2-7; TCRdb proposes TRBD1, but this gene call is untestable without DNA. The CDR3 is made up of 14 amino acids. From germline, CDR1 is SGHDN and CDR2 FVKESK. CDR3 region: CASSQADRAYEQYF. The variable domain in full, completed from reference TRBV14 and TRBJ2-7, reads EAGVTQFPSHSVIEKGQTVTLRCDPISGHDNLYWYRRVMGKEIKFLLHFVKESKQDESGMPNNRFLAERTGGTYSTLKVQPAELEDSGVYFCASSQADRAYEQYFGPGTRLTVT.

V is TRBV12-3 or TRBV12-4 and J is TRBJ2-1; TCRdb's D call, TRBD2, is unchecked because there is no DNA. This CDR3 comprises 13 residues. The CDR3 protein is CASSYVGTAEQFF.

The chain recombines TRBV7-3 with TRBJ2-1; TCRdb's assignment of TRBD2 cannot be checked, as there is no DNA. The length of the CDR3 is 14 residues. Per germline, CDR1 SGHTA and CDR2 FQGTGA. CDR3 residues: CASSLIAGGHEQFF.

CDR3 amino acids: CASSYSITGLTYEQYF. The rearrangement links TRBV6-6 to TRBJ2-7; TCRdb proposes TRBD1, but this gene call is untestable without DNA. The CDR3 totals 16 residues. The germline V gene encodes CDR1 MNHNY and CDR2 SVGAGI (reference sequence).

The gene calls are TRBV14 and TRBJ2-7; TCRdb indicates TRBD1, and absent DNA this call remains unverified. CDR1 SGHDN and CDR2 FVKESK come from the germline V gene. The CDR3 length is 15 residues. CDR3 region: CASSQGLDPDHEQYF.

The genes are TRBV27 and TRBJ2-1; TCRdb's assignment of TRBD2 cannot be checked, as there is no DNA. The CDR3 extends over 16 amino acids. Germline CDR1 and CDR2: MNHEY and SMNVEV (reference sequence). The chain's CDR3 is CASSLSLAGGPFEQFF.

The chain couples TRBV28 to TRBJ2-7; TCRdb proposes TRBD1, but this gene call is untestable without DNA. CDR1 and CDR2 (germline): MDHEN, SYDVKM. The CDR3 sequence is 17 residues long. CDR3 residues: CASSSPNTRGGENEQYF.